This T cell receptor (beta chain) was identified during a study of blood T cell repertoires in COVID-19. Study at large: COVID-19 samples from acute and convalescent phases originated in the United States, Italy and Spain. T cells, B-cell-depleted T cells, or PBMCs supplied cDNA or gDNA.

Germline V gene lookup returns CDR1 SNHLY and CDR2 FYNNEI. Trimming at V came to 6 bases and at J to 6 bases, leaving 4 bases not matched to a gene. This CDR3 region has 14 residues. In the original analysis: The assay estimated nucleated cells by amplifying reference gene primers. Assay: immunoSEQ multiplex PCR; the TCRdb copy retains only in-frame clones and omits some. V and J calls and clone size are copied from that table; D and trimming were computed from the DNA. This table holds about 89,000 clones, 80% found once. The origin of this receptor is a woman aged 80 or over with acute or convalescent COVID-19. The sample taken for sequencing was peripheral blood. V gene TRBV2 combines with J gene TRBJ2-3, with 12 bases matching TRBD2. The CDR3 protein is CASSPTSGGDTQYF. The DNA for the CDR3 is TGTGCCAGCAGCCCGACTAGCGGGGGTGATACGCAGTATTTT.